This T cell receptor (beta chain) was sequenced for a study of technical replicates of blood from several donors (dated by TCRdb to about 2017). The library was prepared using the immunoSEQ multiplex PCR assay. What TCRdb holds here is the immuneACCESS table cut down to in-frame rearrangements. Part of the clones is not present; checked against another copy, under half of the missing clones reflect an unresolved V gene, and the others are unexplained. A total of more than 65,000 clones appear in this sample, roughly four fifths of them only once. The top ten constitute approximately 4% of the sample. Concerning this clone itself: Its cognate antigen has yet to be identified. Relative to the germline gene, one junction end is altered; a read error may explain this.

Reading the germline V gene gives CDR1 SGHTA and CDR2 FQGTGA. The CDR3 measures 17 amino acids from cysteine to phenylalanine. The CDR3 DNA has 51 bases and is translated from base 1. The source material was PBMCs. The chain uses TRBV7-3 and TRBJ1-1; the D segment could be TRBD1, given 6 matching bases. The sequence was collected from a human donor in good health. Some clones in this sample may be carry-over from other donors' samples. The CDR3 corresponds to CASSLAYPGQMNAEAFF. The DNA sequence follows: TGTGCCAGCAGCTTAGCCTACCCCGGACAGATGAACGCTGAAGCTTTCTTT.